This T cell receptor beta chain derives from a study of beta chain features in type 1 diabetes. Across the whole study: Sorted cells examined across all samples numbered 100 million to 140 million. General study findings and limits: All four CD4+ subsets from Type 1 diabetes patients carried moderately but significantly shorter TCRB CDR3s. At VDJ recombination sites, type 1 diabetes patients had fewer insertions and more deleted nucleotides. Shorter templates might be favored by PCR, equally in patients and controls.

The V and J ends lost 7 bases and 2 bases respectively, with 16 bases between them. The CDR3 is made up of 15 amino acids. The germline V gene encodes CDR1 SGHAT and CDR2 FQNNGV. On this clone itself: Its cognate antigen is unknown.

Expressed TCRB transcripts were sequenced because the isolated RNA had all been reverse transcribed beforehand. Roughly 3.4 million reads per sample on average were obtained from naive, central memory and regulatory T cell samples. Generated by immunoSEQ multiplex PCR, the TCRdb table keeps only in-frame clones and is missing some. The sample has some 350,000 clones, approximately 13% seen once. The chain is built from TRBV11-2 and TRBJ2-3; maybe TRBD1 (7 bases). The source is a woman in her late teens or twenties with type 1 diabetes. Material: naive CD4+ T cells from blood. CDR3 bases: TGTGCCAGCACCACAGCAGGGGGGTTCACAGATACGCAGTATTTT. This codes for CASTTAGGFTDTQYF.